These 2 T cell receptor beta chains originate from one sample sequenced in a study of T cell responses to AZD1222 COVID-19 vaccine. Clones were sequenced by immunoSEQ multiplex PCR, and TCRdb holds only the in-frame ones, with some missing. The sample has about 180,000 clones, roughly 87% seen once. The sample consisted of peripheral blood, taken on day 0 of AZD1222 vaccination. The receptors were sampled from an adult in good health.

The chain recombines TRBV5-1 with TRBJ2-7; TRBD1 agrees at 7 bases. The germline CDR1 and CDR2 sequences are SGHRS and YFSETQ. Trimming removed 0 bases from V and 2 bases from J; junction bases left unmatched: 5. The CDR3 spans 15 residues. The CDR3 region has the DNA TGCGCCAGCAGCTTGGTCGAGACAGGGACCTACGAGCAGTACTTC. Residues: CASSLVETGTYEQYF.

The chain couples TRBV3-1 (or the pseudogene TRBV3-2) to TRBJ2-5; D possibly corresponds to TRBD1 (6 bases). Trimming removed 4 bases from V and 5 bases from J, with 17 bases in between. The CDR3 runs to 15 residues. The V gene's germline CDR1 is LGHDT and CDR2 YNNKEL (reference sequence). CDR3 nucleotide sequence: TGTGCCAGCAGCCTACACACAGGGATCCGGGAGACCCAGTACTTC. This codes for CASSLHTGIRETQYF.